The entry below describes one T cell receptor beta chain. The table came from immunoSEQ multiplex PCR; TCRdb's copy has only in-frame clones and leaves some out. Of about 79,000 clones in the sample, around 86% were seen once. This record comes from a study of PD-L1 blockade in urothelial cancer. Documented time point: pretreatment peripheral blood. This TCR came from a man aged 55 to 69 with urothelial cancer. The specimen comprised PBMCs, sampled around atezolizumab (anti-PD-L1) treatment.

The CDR3: CAWSDLYEQYF. DNA of the CDR3: TGTGCCTGGAGTGACTTGTACGAGCAGTACTTC. This chain links TRBV30 with TRBJ2-7, with D uncertain. The length of the CDR3 is 11 residues. The V end was cut by 1 base, the J end by 4 bases, with 5 bases between. From germline, CDR1 is GTSNPN and CDR2 SVGIG (reference sequence).